Listed below are T cell receptor beta chains from one sample, sequenced in a study of breast tumors, draining lymph nodes, adjacent tissues. TCRdb fed the multiplex PCR reads into MiXCR, producing one record per CDR3 protein. The sample shows more than 100,000 distinct CDR3 sequences, approximately 20% of them seen only once. The material sequenced was axillary lymph node tissue. Receptor source: a female donor with breast cancer. Some clones in this sample may be carry-over from other donors' samples. Each CDR3 is given with its conserved first and last residue. A D gene is named only where the DNA matches it firmly. For some rows the clone size is stated as once, few or many, or as a class when expanded; others skip it.

clone_size j_call d_call v_call cdr3_aa cdr3_nt
NA TRBJ1-2 NA TRBV6-2/TRBV6-3 CASSYEGGYGYTF TGTGCCAGCAGTTATGAGGGGGGGTATGGCTACACCTTC
NA TRBJ1-5 TRBD1 TRBV12-3/TRBV12-4 CASSSRGGGGSQPQHF TGTGCCAGCAGTTCTAGAGGAGGAGGGGGCAGTCAGCCCCAGCATTTT
NA TRBJ2-3 NA TRBV28 CASGLGRGTDTQYF TGTGCCAGCGGTTTAGGTCGGGGCACAGATACGCAGTATTTT
NA TRBJ2-1 TRBD2 TRBV25-1 CASSETGTSGLHNEQFF TGTGCCAGCAGTGAGACGGGGACTAGCGGCCTTCACAATGAGCAGTTCTTC
many TRBJ2-3 TRBD1 TRBV7-2 CASQAGGDTQYF TGTGCCAGCCAGGCAGGGGGAGATACGCAGTATTTT
many TRBJ2-7 NA TRBV20-1 CSAPDGSGSEQYF TGCAGTGCTCCGGACGGCAGTGGGAGCGAGCAGTACTTC
NA TRBJ2-7 NA TRBV30 CAWIPRDTLSYEQYF TGTGCCTGGATCCCCCGGGACACCCTGTCCTACGAGCAGTACTTC
many TRBJ2-2 NA TRBV11-1 CASSTGTANTGELFF TGTGCCAGCAGCACCGGGACGGCGAACACCGGGGAGCTGTTTTTT
many TRBJ2-1 NA TRBV20-1 CSARIQREQFF TGCAGTGCTAGAATCCAGCGGGAGCAGTTCTTC
many TRBJ1-4 NA TRBV12-3/TRBV12-4 CASRNRWDNEKLFF TGTGCCAGCAGGAACAGATGGGATAATGAAAAACTGTTTTTT
few TRBJ2-3 NA TRBV12-1 CASTDTQYF TGTGCCAGCACAGATACGCAGTATTTT
many TRBJ2-5 NA TRBV3-1 CASSQHPSGGRETQYF TGTGCCAGCAGCCAACACCCGTCCGGGGGGCGGGAGACCCAGTACTTC
many TRBJ2-7 TRBD2 TRBV2 CASSRTSGPYEQYF TGTGCCAGCAGTCGGACTAGCGGGCCCTACGAGCAGTACTTC
NA TRBJ1-5 NA TRBV28 CASSFRGLGQPQHF TGTGCCAGCAGTTTTCGGGGGCTCGGTCAGCCCCAGCATTTT
NA TRBJ2-5 NA TRBV4-1 CASSRAGTQETQHF TGCGCCAGCAGCCGCGCCGGGACCCAAGAGACCCAGCACTTC
NA TRBJ2-6 NA TRBV30 CAWSVLSRQFTGANVLTF TGTGCCTGGAGTGTACTGAGTAGACAGTTCACTGGGGCCAACGTCCTGACTTTC
many TRBJ2-5 NA TRBV29-1 CSVEAILGRQETQYF TGCAGCGTTGAAGCTATCCTGGGTAGACAAGAGACCCAGTACTTC
many TRBJ1-4 NA TRBV7-9 CASSLAGWTTNEKLFF TGTGCCAGCAGCTTAGCGGGGTGGACAACTAATGAAAAACTGTTTTTT
NA TRBJ2-7 NA TRBV12-1 CASSPYIARYQSSYEQYF TGTGCCAGCAGCCCTTACATCGCCCGATACCAGAGCTCCTACGAGCAGTACTTC
NA TRBJ2-1 NA TRBV24-1 CATSAPGVANEQFF TGTGCCACCAGTGCCCCCGGGGTAGCGAATGAGCAGTTCTTC
many TRBJ1-5 NA TRBV20-1 CSARDPNQPQHF TGCAGTGCTAGGGACCCGAATCAGCCCCAGCATTTT
NA TRBJ2-7 TRBD2 TRBV24-1 CATSDRPGTSGKPYEQYF TGTGCCACCAGTGATAGGCCCGGGACTAGCGGGAAACCCTACGAGCAGTACTTC
many TRBJ2-7 TRBD2 TRBV5-6 CASSFGSISGTYEQYF TGTGCCAGCAGCTTCGGGTCGATTAGCGGGACGTACGAGCAGTACTTC
few TRBJ1-2 TRBD1 TRBV28 CASSLGRGGGGYTF TGTGCCAGCAGTTTGGGCAGGGGGGGGGGCGGCTACACCTTC
many TRBJ2-5 NA TRBV20-1 CSARTGAETQYF TGCAGTGCTAGGACGGGAGCGGAGACCCAGTACTTC
many TRBJ2-2 NA TRBV5-1 CASRRTSNTGELFF TGCGCCAGTAGGAGGACCTCGAACACCGGGGAGCTGTTTTTT
NA TRBJ1-6 TRBD1 TRBV7-6 CASSAHQGAQNSPLHF TGTGCCAGCAGCGCCCACCAGGGGGCGCAGAATTCACCCCTCCACTTT
many TRBJ1-5 TRBD1 TRBV4-1 CASSQTTGGFQPQHF TGCGCCAGCAGCCAAACGACAGGGGGCTTTCAGCCCCAGCATTTT
NA TRBJ2-2 TRBD1 TRBV28 CASSATGGVGGELFF TGTGCCAGCAGTGCGACAGGGGGCGTCGGCGGGGAGCTGTTTTTT
NA TRBJ1-5 NA TRBV19 CASTLDSQNQPQHF TGTGCCAGTACTCTGGACAGTCAGAATCAGCCCCAGCATTTT
many TRBJ2-1 TRBD2 TRBV6-2/TRBV6-3 CASRPTSGRINEQFF TGTGCCAGCAGGCCGACTAGCGGAAGAATCAATGAGCAGTTCTTC
many TRBJ2-1 NA TRBV4-3 CASSQGWGVGTYNEQFF TGCGCCAGCAGCCAAGGCTGGGGGGTCGGCACCTACAATGAGCAGTTCTTC
many TRBJ2-7 NA TRBV12-3/TRBV12-4 CASSLEGEQYF TGTGCCAGCAGTTTAGAGGGGGAGCAGTACTTC
many TRBJ2-3 NA TRBV4-2 CASSQKGDGASTDTQYF TGTGCCAGCAGCCAAAAAGGGGACGGAGCTAGCACAGATACGCAGTATTTT
NA TRBJ2-5 NA TRBV15 CATSRSSRGLETQYF TGTGCCACCAGCAGATCCTCCAGGGGTCTTGAGACCCAGTACTTC
once TRBJ2-3 NA TRBV28 CASSLRGVAERTDTQYF TGTGCCAGCAGTCTGCGAGGAGTAGCGGAACGCACAGATACGCAGTATTTT
NA TRBJ2-6 NA TRBV4-1 CASQRSGQTTSGANVLAF TGCGCCAGTCAAAGATCGGGACAAACGACCTCTGGGGCCAACGTCCTGGCTTTC
many TRBJ1-6 NA TRBV14 CASSQDIGGHSPLHF TGTGCCAGCAGCCAAGATATAGGGGGTCATTCACCCCTCCACTTT
many TRBJ2-5 NA TRBV6-4 CASSDAAQATGLFGETQYF TGTGCCAGCAGTGACGCCGCCCAAGCAACAGGGTTGTTCGGGGAGACCCAGTACTTC
NA TRBJ2-6 TRBD1 TRBV18 CASSRDGQVHSGANVLTF TGTGCCAGCTCACGGGACGGACAGGTCCACTCTGGGGCCAACGTCCTGACTTTC
many TRBJ2-3 NA TRBV7-2 CASSLGLGGRDTQYF TGTGCCAGCAGCTTAGGGCTAGGAGGCCGGGATACGCAGTATTTT
many TRBJ2-3 TRBD2 TRBV7-9 CASSAGGEPPLGDTQYF TGTGCCAGCAGCGCGGGAGGCGAGCCGCCGCTGGGAGATACGCAGTATTTT